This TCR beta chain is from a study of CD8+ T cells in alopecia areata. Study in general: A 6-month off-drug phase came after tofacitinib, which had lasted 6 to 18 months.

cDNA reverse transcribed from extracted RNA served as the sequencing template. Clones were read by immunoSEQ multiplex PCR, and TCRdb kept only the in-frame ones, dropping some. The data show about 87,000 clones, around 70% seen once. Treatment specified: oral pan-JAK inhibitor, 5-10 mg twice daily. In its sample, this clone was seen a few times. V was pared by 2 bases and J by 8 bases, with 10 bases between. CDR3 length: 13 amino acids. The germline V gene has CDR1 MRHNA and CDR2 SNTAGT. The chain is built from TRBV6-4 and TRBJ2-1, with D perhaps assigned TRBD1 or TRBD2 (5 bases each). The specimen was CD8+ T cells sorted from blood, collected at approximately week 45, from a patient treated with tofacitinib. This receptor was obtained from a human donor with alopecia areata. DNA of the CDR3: TGTGCCAGCAGTGACGGGGGAGTCGATGAGCAGTTCTTC. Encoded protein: CASSDGGVDEQFF.